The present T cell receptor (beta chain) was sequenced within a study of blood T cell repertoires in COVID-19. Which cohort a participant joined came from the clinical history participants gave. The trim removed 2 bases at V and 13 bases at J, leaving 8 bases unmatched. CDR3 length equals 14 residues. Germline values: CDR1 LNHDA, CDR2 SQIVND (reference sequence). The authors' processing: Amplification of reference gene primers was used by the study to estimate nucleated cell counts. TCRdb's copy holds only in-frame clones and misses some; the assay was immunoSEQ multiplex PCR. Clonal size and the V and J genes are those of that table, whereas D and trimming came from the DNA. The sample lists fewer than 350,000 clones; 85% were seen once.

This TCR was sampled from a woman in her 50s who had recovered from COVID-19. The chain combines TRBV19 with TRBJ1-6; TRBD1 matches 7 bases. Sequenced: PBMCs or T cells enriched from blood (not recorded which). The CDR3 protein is CASSIKGGRAPLHF. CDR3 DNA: TGTGCCAGTAGTATAAAAGGGGGCCGGGCGCCCCTCCACTTT.